The sequence of this T cell receptor beta chain was determined in a study of regulatory T cells in long-lasting Graves disease (dated by TCRdb to the early 2020s). Turning to the overall study: Antithyroid drugs had been taken for less than 3 months by newly diagnosed Graves' disease patients. This study used TCR sequencing and RNA sequencing of peripheral blood to compare persistent Graves' disease patients against newly diagnosed Graves' disease patients. The study was conducted in China and was registered as a clinical trial. TCR sequencing covered some 13 persistent and 20 or so newly diagnosed Graves' disease patients, around 33 samples in total. The research as a whole found: Because the primary lesion, thyroid tissue, could not be accessed, the study looked at peripheral blood alone. Persistent Graves' disease patients showed lower TCR Shannon entropy and fewer highly expanded clones than newly diagnosed patients, suggesting clonal expansion. Persistent patients shared more public clonotypes among themselves (fewer than 3,000) than newly diagnosed patients did (roughly 920). The authors acknowledged the small sample size as a limitation that may reduce accuracy. Sequencing and analysis were restricted to the TCR beta chain.

The time point label on this specimen signifies: newly diagnosed GD, antithyroid drugs for less than 3 months. RNA was extracted from PBMCs in TRIzol for both TCR sequencing and RNA sequencing. Graves' disease was diagnosed according to American Thyroid Association guidelines. Recruitment of patients was carried out at an endocrinology department in Xi'an, China. From each patient, around 9 milliliters of peripheral blood was collected into an EDTA anticoagulant tube. PBMCs were isolated by Ficoll Paque Plus density gradient separation without further T cell sorting. RNA quality was checked with an Agilent 2100 Bioanalyzer and agarose gel, and concentration with a NanoDrop 2000. Receptor amplification or capture employed multiplex PCR. Instrument used: Illumina HiSeq 4000. TCR beta libraries were built with iRepertoire HTBI primers and Arm-PCR amplification of CDR3 regions. Before sequencing, the PCR products went through gel purification. Concerning the study's data processing: A total of 62 TRBV and 14 TRBJ segments were identified across samples and were used for gene usage analysis of CDR3 amino acid clonotypes. Filtered high-quality paired reads were merged into contigs using COPE and FqMerger. BLAST was used to align contigs to IMGT TRBV, TRBD and TRBJ reference genes, with CDR3 defined following IMGT. Clonotypes above 0.1% frequency were classified as highly expanded clones. Shannon entropy served as the measure of repertoire diversity, while the Gini coefficient captured V-J evenness. Clonotypes shared by more than one individual were considered public. Through fastp at Q25 and MiXCR, TCRdb rebuilt clones from the public reads, retaining in-frame beta chains. For every CDR3 protein sequence, its rows merge into one entry that carries the most common genes and DNA. TCRdb, rather than the study authors, made the V and J calls. A total of 350,000 to 550,000 distinct CDR3 sequences appear in this sample, 16% of them only once. The ten largest make up about 25% of the sample.

On this clonotype: Its antigen is still unknown. A read error is likely, as this CDR3 ends without the conserved phenylalanine or tryptophan.

The same data also contributed to another study, on T cells in Graves' hyperthyroidism and ophthalmopathy. The other study reports the following: Graves' hyperthyroidism was defined as stable when no progression to ophthalmopathy occurred over 18 months of follow-up. Hyperthyroidism patients were newly diagnosed, with disease duration under 2 months, and aged 18 to 65 years. Patients with uncontrolled infections, other autoimmune diseases, pregnancy or lactation were excluded. Diagnoses were based on clinical symptoms, serum thyroxine and TRAb, thyroid ultrasound and orbital computed tomography. A first-round RT-PCR of the TCR CDR3 used the HTBI primer set with the Qiagen OneStep RT-PCR kit. Most expanded thyroid clonotypes (frequency above 0.001) were also found in blood, which suggests that blood repertoires may mirror thyroid immune responses. Ophthalmopathy was separated from stable hyperthyroidism by a 13 V-J signature model, with over 85% sensitivity and approximately 81% specificity obtained in cross-validation and 80%/75% obtained in testing. In validation, the model predicted progression to ophthalmopathy a median of around 6.5 months before onset, with over 60% sensitivity and roughly 72% specificity. TCR V-J signatures able to tell the groups apart were searched for in a discovery cohort of 95 to 100 patients, of whom more than 40 had Graves' ophthalmopathy and more than 55 had stable Graves' hyperthyroidism. Prospective prediction of ophthalmopathy was tested in an independent validation cohort consisting of about 20 hyperthyroidism patients and around 16 patients who later progressed to ophthalmopathy. The roughly 91 discovery patients were randomly divided into training and test sets at a 7:3 ratio. The study also compared thyroid tissue and blood T-cell repertoires from 5 to 7 Graves' hyperthyroidism patients. Following sampling, methimazole starting at 30 mg daily was given to hyperthyroidism patients, and high-dose intravenous methylprednisolone was given to ophthalmopathy patients. A second multiplex PCR round built the libraries, followed by size selection and purification. Sequencing of the libraries was done on an Illumina HiSeq2000 using paired-end 100 bp reads. Raw data were processed with SOAPnuke, discarding reads with adapters, uncalled bases, mean Phred below 15, or no exact constant-primer or identifier match. COPE v1.2.5 was used to merge high-quality paired reads, and clonotypes were defined as unique nucleotide sequences. MiTCR v1.1 was used to align the clonotypes against IMGT TRBV, TRBD and TRBJ reference segments. The analysis was restricted to V-J combinations with a frequency above 0.0001, which together covered 99% to 99.2% of the repertoires. The TCS score was defined as the ratio of F50 (clonal expansion) to E x V (chaos), calculated using BLOSUM62-based TCRdist between CDR3 peptides within each V-J. Welch's t-statistics and random forest reduced around 550 V-J features to roughly 13, which were used in a naive Bayes classifier (R e1071). No statistical method was used to fix the sample size in advance, and group allocation was not hidden from the investigators. The paper reports TCR Vbeta CDR3 sequencing of more than 120 peripheral blood samples: approximately 41 ophthalmopathy, fewer than 85 hyperthyroidism and 17 progressor patients.

The sequenced sample was peripheral blood mononuclear cells (PBMCs), obtained at new diagnosis, from a patient treated with antithyroid drugs. The clonotype originates from a woman aged 18-29 years with Graves disease. Donor details come from another sample of the same person, matched by shared clones.

The nucleotide sequence reads TGTGCCAGCAGCCCCTGCAGGGGGTCGGGGAAGCTGTTTTCT. Its protein is CASSPCRGSGKLFS. Here the chain combines TRBV14 and TRBJ2-2, and 7 bases in between align with TRBD1. The CDR3 region is 14 residues in length, termini included. The kept DNA is CDR3 alone, 42 bases in frame from the first base. CDR1 and CDR2, looked up from the germline V gene, are SGHDN and FVKESK. Germline trimming: 4 bases from V, 12 bases from J; junction bases outside gene matches: 11.